This T cell receptor (beta chain) was sequenced for a study of T cells in Graves' hyperthyroidism and ophthalmopathy. RNA transcripts were the template for amplifying TCR beta CDR3 regions. The TCR CDR3 first-round RT-PCR relied on the HTBI primer set. TCRdb independently ran MiXCR on the multiplex PCR reads; one entry per CDR3 protein. This table has approximately 600,000 distinct CDR3 sequences, 15% to 20% appearing once. Fresh peripheral blood, approximately 10 ml, was the source of the PBMCs. Whole-study findings and limits: Most thyroid clonotypes with frequency above 0.001 were detected in blood.

Germline loops: CDR1 SGHTA, CDR2 FQGTGA. This CDR3 has 16 amino acids. The trim removed 6 bases at V and 0 bases at J, leaving 8 bases unmatched. This clonotype was observed a few times. Its antigen is unknown. The chain couples TRBV7-3 to TRBJ2-5; TRBD1 agrees at 9 bases. The specimen was blood. The origin of this receptor is a woman in her 30s with Graves' hyperthyroidism. Here the CDR3 reads CASRLGQGRNQETQYF. The CDR3 nucleotides are TGTGCCAGCAGGTTGGGACAGGGTAGAAACCAAGAGACCCAGTACTTC.